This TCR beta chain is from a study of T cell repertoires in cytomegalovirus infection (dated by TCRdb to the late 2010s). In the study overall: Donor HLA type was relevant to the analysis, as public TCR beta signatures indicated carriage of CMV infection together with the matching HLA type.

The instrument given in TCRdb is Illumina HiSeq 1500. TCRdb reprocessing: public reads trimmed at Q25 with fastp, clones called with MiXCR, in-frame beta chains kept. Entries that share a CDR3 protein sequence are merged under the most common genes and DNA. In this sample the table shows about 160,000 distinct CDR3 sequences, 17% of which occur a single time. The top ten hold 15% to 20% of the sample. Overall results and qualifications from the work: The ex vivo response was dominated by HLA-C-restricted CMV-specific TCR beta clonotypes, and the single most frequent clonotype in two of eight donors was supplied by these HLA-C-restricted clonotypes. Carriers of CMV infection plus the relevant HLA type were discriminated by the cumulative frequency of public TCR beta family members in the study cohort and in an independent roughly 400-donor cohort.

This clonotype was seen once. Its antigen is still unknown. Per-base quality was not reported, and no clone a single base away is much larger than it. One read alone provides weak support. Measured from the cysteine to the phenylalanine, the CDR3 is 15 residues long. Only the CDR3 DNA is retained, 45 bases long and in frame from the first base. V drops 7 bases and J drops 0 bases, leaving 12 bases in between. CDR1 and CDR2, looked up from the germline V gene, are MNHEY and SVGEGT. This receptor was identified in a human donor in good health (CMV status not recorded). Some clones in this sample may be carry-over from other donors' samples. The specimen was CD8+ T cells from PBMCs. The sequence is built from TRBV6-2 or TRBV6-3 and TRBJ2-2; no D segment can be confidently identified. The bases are TGTGCCAGCACTATGACGGGCGCGAACACCGGGGAGCTGTTTTTT. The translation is CASTMTGANTGELFF.